This T cell receptor beta chain was captured by sequencing in a study of cytomegalovirus exposure and HLA in healthy donors. The PCR employed 60 Vbeta primers together with 13 Jbeta primers. TCRdb keeps only in-frame clones here, not all; method: immunoSEQ multiplex PCR. Of approximately 130,000 clones in the sample, roughly 88% are singletons; the top ten hold more than 1.5%. The germline V gene has CDR1 SGHRS and CDR2 YFSETQ. Trimming removed 3 bases from V and 8 bases from J; junction bases left unmatched: 12. The CDR3 has 16 residues. V gene TRBV5-1 combines with J gene TRBJ1-4, with 8 bases identical to TRBD1. The receptor comes from a boy aged 5 to 17 in good health and CMV-seronegative. What was sequenced was PBMCs. CDR3 in amino acids: CASSSGPGGAWEKLFF. Written as DNA, the CDR3 is TGCGCCAGCAGCTCCGGGCCAGGGGGCGCTTGGGAAAAACTGTTTTTT.